The rows below give T cell receptor beta chains drawn from one sample of a study of T cells after yellow fever vaccination. MiXCR was run by TCRdb on the 5' RACE reads, yielding one entry per CDR3 protein. Counted here are just under 600,000 distinct CDR3 sequences, about 13% occurring once; the ten biggest clones make up about an eighth. The sample here was PBMCs, taken on the day of the yellow fever booster vaccination. These receptors all come from a man aged 25-45 years who received the YFV17D yellow fever vaccine. Both conserved end residues are part of each CDR3. D genes are given only for firm matches. Clone size is stated in some rows and not others, as once, few, many or a class when expanded.

V	size	length	J	D	CDR3	DNA
TRBV20-1	NA	17	TRBJ2-5	NA	CSASTGLPQMARATQYF	TGCAGTGCGTCTACAGGCCTACCCCAGATGGCCCGGGCGACCCAGTACTTC
TRBV7-8	few	17	TRBJ2-3	NA	CASSPRPGAPLTDTQYF	TGTGCCAGCAGCCCCCGTCCCGGAGCACCACTGACAGATACGCAGTATTTT
TRBV11-2	NA	13	TRBJ2-1	TRBD2	CASGSGGHNEQFF	TGTGCCAGCGGGTCGGGAGGGCACAATGAGCAGTTCTTC
TRBV5-4	many	12	TRBJ1-1	NA	CASREGTTEAFF	TGTGCCAGCAGGGAGGGGACCACTGAAGCTTTCTTT
TRBV20-1	few	15	TRBJ2-7	NA	CSATTYQGSLYEQYF	TGCAGTGCTACCACATATCAGGGGTCCCTCTACGAGCAGTACTTC
TRBV9	NA	16	TRBJ1-1	TRBD1	CASSVAPAGQGLEAFF	TGTGCCAGCAGCGTAGCCCCCGCAGGACAGGGATTAGAAGCTTTCTTT
TRBV5-1	NA	16	TRBJ2-3	TRBD2	CASSFSGRGYADTQYF	TGCGCCAGCAGCTTTTCCGGGAGGGGCTATGCAGATACGCAGTATTTT
TRBV28	few	16	TRBJ2-1	TRBD2	CASSLIGLAGDNEQFF	TGTGCCAGCAGTTTAATCGGACTAGCGGGAGACAATGAGCAGTTCTTC
TRBV2	few	14	TRBJ2-3	NA	CASSEWAYTDTQYF	TGTGCCAGCAGTGAATGGGCCTACACAGATACGCAGTATTTT
TRBV27	few	13	TRBJ2-7	NA	CATRSGEVNEQYF	TGTGCCACCCGAAGTGGGGAGGTAAACGAGCAGTACTTC
TRBV4-3	few	15	TRBJ1-1	NA	CASSQKLGRNTEAFF	TGCGCCAGCAGCCAAAAGTTGGGGCGGAACACTGAAGCTTTCTTT
TRBV20-1	NA	16	TRBJ2-7	TRBD2	CCARDGVTGGPYEQYF	TGCTGCGCTAGAGATGGGGTAACGGGAGGCCCCTACGAGCAGTACTTC